Here is one T cell receptor beta chain with its context. Its antigen is unidentified. Only in-frame clones appear in the TCRdb table, and some are missing; sequencing was by immunoSEQ multiplex PCR. The profile shows about 33,000 clones, roughly 87% of them singletons. The sample comes from a study of T cells in localized non-small cell lung cancer. Findings and limits, study-wide: Paired adjacent lung recovered a median about 60 of the top 100 tumor clones. Heterogeneity within the tumor remains possible, as just one region underwent sequencing.

The source was peripheral blood mononuclear cells, collected before any cancer treatment. The receptor was derived from a man aged 40 to 69 with stage III lung adenocarcinoma.

CDR3 nucleotide sequence: TGTGCCAGCGCCCCGACTAGCGGGGGGGTAGATACGCAGTATTTT. The encoded protein is CASAPTSGGVDTQYF. V usage is TRBV6-4 and J usage is TRBJ2-3; the match to TRBD2 covers 14 bases. Germline-derived CDR1 and CDR2 are MRHNA and SNTAGT. This CDR3 is 15 amino acids long. Trimming at V came to 8 bases and at J to 5 bases, leaving 6 bases not matched to a gene.